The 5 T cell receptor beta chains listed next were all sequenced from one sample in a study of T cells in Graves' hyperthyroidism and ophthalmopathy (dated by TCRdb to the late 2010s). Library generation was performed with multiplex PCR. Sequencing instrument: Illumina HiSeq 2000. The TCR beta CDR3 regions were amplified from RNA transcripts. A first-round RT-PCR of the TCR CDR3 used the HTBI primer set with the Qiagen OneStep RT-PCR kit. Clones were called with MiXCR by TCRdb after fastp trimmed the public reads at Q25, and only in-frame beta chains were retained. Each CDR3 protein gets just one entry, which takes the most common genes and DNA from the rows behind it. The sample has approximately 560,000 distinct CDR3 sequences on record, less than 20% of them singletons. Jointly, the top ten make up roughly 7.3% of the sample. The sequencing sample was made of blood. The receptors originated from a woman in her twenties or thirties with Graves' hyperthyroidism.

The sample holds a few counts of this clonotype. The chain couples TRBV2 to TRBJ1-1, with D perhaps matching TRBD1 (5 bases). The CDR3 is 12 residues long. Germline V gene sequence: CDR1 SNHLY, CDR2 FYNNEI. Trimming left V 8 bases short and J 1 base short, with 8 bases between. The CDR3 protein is CASGAANTEAFF. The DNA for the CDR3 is TGTGCCAGCGGGGCGGCGAACACTGAAGCTTTCTTT.

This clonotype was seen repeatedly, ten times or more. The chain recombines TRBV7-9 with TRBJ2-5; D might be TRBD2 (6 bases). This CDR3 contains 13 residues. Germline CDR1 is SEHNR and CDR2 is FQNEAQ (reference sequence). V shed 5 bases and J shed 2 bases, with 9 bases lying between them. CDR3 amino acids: CASSAGRQETQYF. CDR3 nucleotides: TGTGCCAGCAGCGCGGGACGGCAAGAGACCCAGTACTTC. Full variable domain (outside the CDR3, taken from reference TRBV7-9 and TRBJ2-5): DTGVSQNPRHKITKRGQNVTFRCDPISEHNRLYWYRQTLGQGPEFLTYFQNEAQLEKSRLLSDRFSAERPKGSFSTLEIQRTEQGDSAMYLCASSAGRQETQYFGPGTRLLVL.

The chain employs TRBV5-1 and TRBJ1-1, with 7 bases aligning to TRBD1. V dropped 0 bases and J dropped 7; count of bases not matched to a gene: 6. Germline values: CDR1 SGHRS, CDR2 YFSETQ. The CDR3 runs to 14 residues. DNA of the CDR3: TGCGCCAGCAGCTTGGTGCAGGGGGAGAGTGAAGCTTTCTTT. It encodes CASSLVQGESEAFF.

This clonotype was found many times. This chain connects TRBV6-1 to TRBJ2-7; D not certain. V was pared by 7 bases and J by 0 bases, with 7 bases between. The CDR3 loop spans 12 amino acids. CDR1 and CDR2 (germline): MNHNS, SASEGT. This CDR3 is CASTGYSYEQYF. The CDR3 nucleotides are TGTGCCAGCACAGGATACTCCTACGAGCAGTACTTC.

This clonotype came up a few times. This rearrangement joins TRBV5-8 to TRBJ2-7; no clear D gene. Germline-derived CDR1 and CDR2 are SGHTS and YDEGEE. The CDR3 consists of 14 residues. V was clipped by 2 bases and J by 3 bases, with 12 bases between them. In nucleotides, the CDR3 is TGTGCCAGCAGCTTAAGTCCTGGGGACTACGAGCAGTACTTC. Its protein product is CASSLSPGDYEQYF. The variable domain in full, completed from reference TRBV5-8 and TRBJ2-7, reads EAGVTQSPTHLIKTRGQQATLRCSPISGHTSVYWYQQALGLGLQFLLWYDEGEERNRGNFPPRFSGRQFPNYSSELNVNALELEDSALYLCASSLSPGDYEQYFGPGTRLTVT.